This T cell receptor beta chain was profiled in a study of blood T cell repertoires in COVID-19. On the study more broadly: Whether acute or convalescent, the COVID-19 samples came from the United States, Italy and Spain. T cells, B-cell-depleted T cells, or PBMCs supplied cDNA or gDNA.

Before being deemed recovered, Cohort 3 donors had two negative PCRs, clearance, or symptom resolution. Original methodology: Scientists estimated how many nucleated cells there were by amplifying reference gene primers. The method was immunoSEQ multiplex PCR; TCRdb's version includes in-frame clones alone and lacks a portion of them. The V and J calls and clone size were taken over from that table, and D and trimming were inferred from the DNA. The sample lists approximately 230,000 clones, about nine tenths occurring once. The sequence came from a middle-aged man who had recovered from COVID-19. Material for sequencing was PBMCs or T cells enriched from blood (not recorded which).

As DNA, the CDR3 is TGCGCCAGCAGCTCAGACAGGGGGCGTGGAGATACGCAGTATTTT. It translates to CASSSDRGRGDTQYF. This rearrangement joins TRBV4-1 to TRBJ2-3; 10 nucleotides match TRBD1. The CDR3 length is 15 residues. Germline loops: CDR1 MGHRA, CDR2 YSYEKL. J gave up 5 bases and V 5 bases, and 7 bases lay outside the gene matches.